What follows are 28 T cell receptor beta chains derived from one specimen sequenced in a study of T cell repertoires in cytomegalovirus infection. Each CDR3 protein is one row after TCRdb ran MiXCR on the reads. The table lists just under 550,000 distinct CDR3 sequences, around 27% of them singletons, with roughly an eighth in the top ten. The sample taken for sequencing was PBMCs. The receptor set was obtained from a human donor in good health (CMV status not recorded). Some clones in this sample may be carry-over from other donors' samples.

This clonotype appeared many times. The gene calls are TRBV7-2 and TRBJ2-7, with D uncertain. Germline assignment: CDR1 SGHTA and CDR2 FQGNSA. V was clipped by 2 bases and J by 5 bases, with 10 bases between them. The CDR3 is 13 residues long. The CDR3 region has the DNA TGTGCCAGCAGCTTATTTACGGTTAACGAGCAGTACTTC. Translating gives CASSLFTVNEQYF.

This clonotype was found a few times. The chain recombines TRBV11-3 with TRBJ1-2; D uncertain. The CDR3 runs to 13 residues. Trimming stripped 5 bases from V and 4 bases from J, with 11 bases between. Per the germline V gene, CDR1 is SGHNT and CDR2 is YENEEA. CDR3 nucleotide sequence: TGTGCCAGCAGCCGAAGTACACTCTATGGCTACACCTTC. Its protein is CASSRSTLYGYTF.

This clonotype was observed a few times. V and J are TRBV27 and TRBJ2-7; 7 nucleotides agree with TRBD1. The germline CDR1 and CDR2 sequences are MNHEY and SMNVEV (reference sequence). This CDR3 comprises 14 residues. V shed 2 bases, J shed 3 bases, and the junction held 4 bases outside the gene matches. The chain's CDR3 is CASSLRDSFYEQYF. The CDR3 nucleotides read TGTGCCAGCAGTTTAAGGGACAGCTTCTACGAGCAGTACTTC.

The table lists this clonotype with a few counts. The J gene is TRBJ2-2, the V gene TRBV14; 14 positions match TRBD2. The J segment lost 5 bases and the V segment lost 0 bases, leaving 11 bases of the junction unmatched. CDR3 length: 20 residues. Germline V lookup: CDR1 SGHDN, CDR2 FVKESK. CDR3 in amino acids: CASSQDIFGLAGGRTGELFF. The CDR3 DNA sequence: TGTGCCAGCAGCCAAGATATTTTCGGACTAGCGGGAGGTCGGACCGGGGAGCTGTTTTTT.

The genes are TRBV19 and TRBJ2-3; TRBD2 matches 9 bases. The CDR3 is 15 residues long. The junction had 3 bases not matched to a gene; V was cut back by 5 bases and J by 0 bases. The germline CDR1 and CDR2 sequences are LNHDA and SQIVND (reference sequence). CDR3 sequence (DNA): TGTGCCAGTAGTCCTAGCGGGACAAGCACAGATACGCAGTATTTT. Translating it yields CASSPSGTSTDTQYF.

V usage is TRBV10-3 and J usage is TRBJ2-3, with a tentative D call TRBD2 (6 bases). Per germline, CDR1 ENHRY and CDR2 SYGVKD. The V and J ends lost 11 bases and 1 base respectively, with 10 bases between them. The length of the CDR3 is 12 residues. CDR3 region: CAAGGGTDTQYF. CDR3 sequence (DNA): TGTGCCGCCGGGGGTGGCACAGATACGCAGTATTTT.

J is TRBJ2-4 and V is TRBV5-6; D perhaps matches TRBD2 (5 bases). Trimming took off 1 base at V and 0 bases at J, with 11 bases between the two ends. CDR1 is SGHDT and CDR2 is YYEEEE in the germline V gene. This CDR3 is built from 16 residues. CDR3 sequence: CASSLPRGLAKNIQYF. Written as DNA, the CDR3 is TGTGCCAGCAGCTTGCCGCGCGGACTAGCCAAAAACATTCAGTACTTC.

The rearrangement links TRBV9 to TRBJ2-2; possibly TRBD1 for D (5 bases). Germline CDR1 SGDLS, CDR2 YYNGEE. V was pared by 5 bases and J by 2 bases, with 16 bases between. CDR3 length: 16 amino acids. For the CDR3, the DNA is TGTGCCAGCAGTACAGGAACAGGTCCTAACACCGGGGAGCTGTTTTTT. Protein product: CASSTGTGPNTGELFF.

This clonotype came up many times. V is TRBV7-2 and J is TRBJ2-5; 8 nucleotides agree with TRBD2. Germline trimming cut 5 bases from V and 6 bases from J; bases unmatched to any gene: 8. Germline V gene lookup returns CDR1 SGHTA and CDR2 FQGNSA. The CDR3 covers 14 residues. CDR3 DNA sequence: TGTGCCAGCAGCCCGGGGGGGACGGGGAAGACCCAGTACTTC. This sequence encodes CASSPGGTGKTQYF.

The sample holds many counts of this clonotype. The chain recombines TRBV7-8 with TRBJ2-1; a weak D match, TRBD2 (6 bases). The CDR3 contains 15 residues. Trimming took off 5 bases at V and 9 bases at J, with 20 bases between the two ends. In germline, CDR1 is SGHVS, CDR2 FQNEAQ. CDR3 coding DNA: TGTGCCAGCAGCCCGTCGGGACTGACTATCGGTGAGCAGTTCTTC. This translates into CASSPSGLTIGEQFF.

This clonotype was seen only a few times. The CDR3 spells CSARVSGRLSSNQPQHF. The CDR3 DNA sequence: TGCAGTGCTAGAGTTTCAGGCAGACTAAGTAGCAATCAGCCCCAGCATTTT. The gene calls are TRBV20-1 and TRBJ1-5, with D uncertain. V gave up 1 base and J gave up 0 bases, with 16 bases separating them. Germline lookup yields CDR1 DFQATT and CDR2 SNEGSKA (reference sequence). The CDR3 runs to 17 residues.

The chain links TRBV30 to TRBJ1-5; D is undetermined. This CDR3 contains 13 residues. Germline CDR1 reads GTSNPN; CDR2 reads SVGIG (reference sequence). V lost 0 bases and J lost 4, with 7 bases in between. This CDR3 is CAWSVSMNQPQHF. In DNA, the CDR3 is TGTGCCTGGAGTGTATCGATGAATCAGCCCCAGCATTTT.

This clonotype has ten or more counts. The gene calls are TRBV11-2 and TRBJ2-3; 7 bases agree with TRBD2. The CDR3 consists of 17 residues. V gave up 4 bases and J gave up 8 bases; unmatched junction bases: 18. Germline loops: CDR1 SGHAT, CDR2 FQNNGV. Here the CDR3 DNA reads TGTGCCAGCAGCTCCCATCTAGCTACGGGGGGTTTGGGTACGCAGTATTTT. This gives the protein CASSSHLATGGLGTQYF.

This clonotype was counted between two and nine times. The chain couples TRBV20-1 to TRBJ1-1, with D unclear. The V end was cut by 3 bases, the J end by 3 bases, with 11 bases between. The CDR3 has 13 residues. Germline CDR1 is DFQATT and CDR2 is SNEGSKA (reference sequence). In DNA, the CDR3 is TGCAGTGCTAGCCCCTATGGGGACACTGAAGCTTTCTTT. This encodes CSASPYGDTEAFF.

This chain joins TRBV5-4 and TRBJ2-1; D is perhaps TRBD2 (6 bases). V was cut by 7 bases and J by 4 bases, with 18 bases left in between. CDR1 is SGHNT and CDR2 is YYREEE in the germline V gene (reference sequence). CDR3 length: 15 residues. CDR3: CASLLFGGAYNEQFF. The CDR3 DNA sequence: TGTGCCAGCCTCCTCTTCGGGGGAGCGTACAATGAGCAGTTCTTC.

The chain uses TRBV18 and TRBJ1-5; D remains ambiguous. Germline lookup yields CDR1 KGHSH and CDR2 LQKENI. The CDR3 consists of 13 residues. V gave up 6 bases and J gave up 11 bases, with 17 bases separating them. The CDR3 region is CASSDGVGEAQHF. CDR3 DNA: TGTGCCAGCTCGGACGGAGTCGGGGAGGCCCAGCATTTT.

This chain links TRBV6-1 with TRBJ1-1; possibly TRBD1 for D (5 bases). Germline V gene sequence: CDR1 MNHNS, CDR2 SASEGT. This CDR3 has 13 residues. Trimming pared 7 bases from V and 1 base from J, leaving 10 bases between. CDR3 nucleotides: TGTGCCAGCAAGAGGGACTGGAACACTGAAGCTTTCTTT. It specifies CASKRDWNTEAFF.

This clonotype was counted only a few times. The chain has TRBV12-3 or TRBV12-4 and TRBJ2-5; 8 nucleotides agree with TRBD2. The CDR3 has 14 amino acids. With V trimmed by 4 bases and J by 3 bases, 4 bases remained unmatched. The DNA for the CDR3 is TGTGCCAGCAGTTCCCTAGCGGGTAAAGAGACCCAGTACTTC. Residues: CASSSLAGKETQYF.

This clonotype was seen at least ten times. This chain links TRBV7-2 with TRBJ2-5; D is possibly TRBD2 (5 bases). This CDR3 region has 15 residues. CDR1 is SGHTA, CDR2 FQGNSA, per germline. V was clipped by 3 bases and J by 5 bases, with 16 bases between them. The CDR3 loop is CASSFVGLLRETQYF. The CDR3 region has the DNA TGTGCCAGCAGCTTCGTCGGACTCCTCCGGGAGACCCAGTACTTC.

This clonotype has ten or more counts. This sequence joins TRBV6-1 and TRBJ1-5; unclear D gene. CDR3 length: 16 residues. Germline loops: CDR1 MNHNS, CDR2 SASEGT. Trimming shortened V by 5 bases and J by 4 bases, and 18 bases separated the two germline ends. The CDR3 loop reads CASSKYFTVGNQPQHF. The DNA for the CDR3 is TGTGCCAGCAGTAAATACTTCACAGTCGGGAATCAGCCCCAGCATTTT.

This clonotype was seen a handful of times. This sequence joins TRBV7-8 and TRBJ2-5; a weak D match, TRBD1 (6 bases). The germline V and J ends were trimmed by 6 bases and 5 bases, with 13 bases remaining between them. Germline CDR1 reads SGHVS; CDR2 reads FQNEAQ. This CDR3 contains 13 residues. The CDR3: CASRKRGFETQYF. The DNA of the CDR3 is TGTGCCAGCAGGAAAAGGGGGTTCGAGACCCAGTACTTC.

This clonotype was seen only a few times. The chain employs TRBV27 and TRBJ1-5; no reliable D call. The CDR3 contains 16 residues. Germline V gives CDR1 MNHEY, CDR2 SMNVEV (reference sequence). Trimming removed 7 bases from V and 0 bases from J, with 16 bases in between. In nucleotides, the CDR3 is TGTGCCAGCACCCTGGGTGGGGAGCATAGCAATCAGCCCCAGCATTTT. Translation gives CASTLGGEHSNQPQHF.

The V and J genes are TRBV7-3 and TRBJ2-1; no reliable D call. Deletions cut 5 bases from V and 10 bases from J, with 9 bases between. The CDR3 spans 11 residues. Per the germline V gene, CDR1 is SGHTA and CDR2 is FQGTGA. In DNA, the CDR3 is TGTGCCAGCAGCCCCATAGAAGAGCAGTTCTTC. Amino acids: CASSPIEEQFF.

This chain uses TRBV12-3 or TRBV12-4 with TRBJ2-5, with TRBD2 matching over 7 bases. The CDR3 loop spans 16 amino acids. Trimming cost V 1 base and J 5 bases; bases outside gene matches: 10. The CDR3 coding sequence is TGTGCCAGCAGTTTAGAGCTAGCGGAGGCTCAGGAGACCCAGTACTTC. Residues: CASSLELAEAQETQYF.

This clonotype appeared many times. The V and J genes are TRBV7-9 and TRBJ1-4, with D possibly being TRBD1 (6 bases). The CDR3 runs to 17 residues. From germline, CDR1 is SEHNR and CDR2 FQNEAQ (reference sequence). V was pared by 0 bases and J by 6 bases, with 17 bases between. CDR3 sequence: CASSLASTGPQHEKLFF. CDR3 DNA: TGTGCCAGCAGCTTAGCGTCAACAGGGCCGCAGCATGAAAAACTGTTTTTT.

The chain is built from TRBV27 and TRBJ2-6; no clear D gene. The V and J ends lost 9 bases and 0 bases respectively, with 18 bases between them. From germline, CDR1 is MNHEY and CDR2 SMNVEV (reference sequence). The CDR3 contains 17 residues. The CDR3 is CASCQVGRISGANVLTF. Here the CDR3 DNA reads TGTGCCAGTTGCCAGGTAGGCCGCATCTCTGGGGCCAACGTCCTGACTTTC.

The sample holds a few counts of this clonotype. The chain has TRBV11-2 and TRBJ2-6; 8 nucleotides align to TRBD1. J gave up 0 bases and V 1 base, and 5 bases lay outside the gene matches. CDR3 length: 18 amino acids. The germline CDR1 and CDR2 sequences are SGHAT and FQNNGV. CDR3 sequence reads: CASSLVLGQGSGANVLTF. As DNA, the CDR3 is TGTGCCAGCAGCTTAGTTTTAGGACAGGGCTCTGGGGCCAACGTCCTGACTTTC.

The chain carries TRBV19 and TRBJ1-1; D may be TRBD1 (5 bases). V was clipped by 5 bases and J by 7 bases, with 17 bases between them. CDR1 and CDR2 (germline): LNHDA, SQIVND (reference sequence). The CDR3 spans 14 residues. CDR3 sequence: CASSLLGGDGEAFF. As DNA, the CDR3 is TGTGCCAGTAGTTTACTGGGGGGGGACGGTGAAGCTTTCTTT.